The sequence of this T cell receptor (beta chain) was determined in a study of blood T cell repertoires in COVID-19. Only in-frame clones appear in the TCRdb table, and some are missing; sequencing was by immunoSEQ multiplex PCR. This table has more than 9,500 clones, about 89% appearing once. What was sequenced was peripheral blood. This clonotype was sampled from an older woman with active COVID-19.

The CDR3 is CASSPGLAGGANEQFF. CDR3 nucleotides: TGCGCCAGCAGCCCGGGGTTAGCGGGAGGAGCCAATGAGCAGTTCTTC. V gene TRBV5-1 combines with J gene TRBJ2-1; 10 bases agree with TRBD2. CDR1 and CDR2 (germline): SGHRS, YFSETQ. V was clipped by 4 bases and J by 6 bases; unmatched bases: 10. This CDR3 contains 16 residues.